A selection of T cell receptor beta chains follows, all from one sample in a study of naive and memory T cell subsets. TCRdb reanalysed the UMI-ligation and nested PCR reads using MiXCR and keeps one entry per CDR3 protein. The sample includes over 65,000 distinct CDR3 sequences, 8% to 9.5% of them seen just once. Sequencing used naive CD8+ T cells from blood. The receptors were sampled from a human donor in good health. CDR3s include the opening cysteine and the closing phenylalanine or tryptophan. D genes are given only for firm matches. Clone size appears in some rows only: once, few, many, or a class for an expanded clone.

NA	TRBD1	TRBV10-3	TRBJ1-1	CAISETGGNTEAFF	TGTGCCATCAGTGAGACAGGGGGCAACACTGAAGCTTTCTTT
few	TRBD1	TRBV3-1	TRBJ1-1	CASSQTGVNTEAFF	TGTGCCAGCAGCCAGACAGGGGTGAACACTGAAGCTTTCTTT
few	TRBD1	TRBV5-4	TRBJ2-7	CASSLARTGGKDEQYF	TGTGCCAGCAGCTTGGCCAGGACAGGGGGCAAGGACGAGCAGTACTTC
many	NA	TRBV29-1	TRBJ1-1	CSVERAEAFF	TGCAGCGTTGAGAGGGCTGAAGCTTTCTTT
NA	NA	TRBV12-3/TRBV12-4	TRBJ2-1	CASSLYRAGNYNEQFF	TGTGCCAGCAGTTTGTATCGGGCGGGAAACTACAATGAGCAGTTCTTC
NA	NA	TRBV2	TRBJ1-2	CASDTGYQGYTF	TGTGCCAGCGATACAGGGTATCAGGGCTACACCTTC
NA	NA	TRBV20-1	TRBJ2-1	CSARVDRSSYNEQFF	TGCAGTGCTAGAGTTGATAGGAGCTCCTACAATGAGCAGTTCTTC
few	TRBD1	TRBV4-1	TRBJ1-1	CASSQYRDRPMWTEAFF	TGCGCCAGCAGCCAATACCGGGACAGGCCTATGTGGACTGAAGCTTTCTTT
few	NA	TRBV4-2	TRBJ2-3	CASSEEGDFTDTQYF	TGTGCCAGCAGCGAAGAAGGAGATTTCACAGATACGCAGTATTTT
NA	NA	TRBV10-3	TRBJ2-7	CAISGRLDGSYEQYF	TGTGCCATCAGTGGGCGACTGGACGGATCCTACGAGCAGTACTTC
NA	TRBD1	TRBV12-3/TRBV12-4	TRBJ2-5	CASSFSTQGGQTQYF	TGTGCCAGCAGTTTCTCCACACAGGGGGGACAGACCCAGTACTTC
NA	NA	TRBV20-1	TRBJ2-2	CSARAQLGANTGELFF	TGCAGTGCTAGAGCCCAACTAGGGGCGAACACCGGGGAGCTGTTTTTT
NA	NA	TRBV12-5	TRBJ1-2	CASGLTPGDRNYGYTF	TGTGCTAGTGGTTTGACCCCGGGCGACCGCAACTATGGCTACACCTTC
NA	NA	TRBV4-1	TRBJ2-1	CASSYFVETGGTQFF	TGCGCCAGCAGCTACTTCGTCGAAACGGGGGGCACGCAGTTCTTC
many	NA	TRBV9	TRBJ2-1	CASSVGSNEQFF	TGTGCCAGCAGCGTAGGATCCAATGAGCAGTTCTTC
many	TRBD2	TRBV23-1	TRBJ2-7	CASSTIWTSGRAVGSEQYF	TGCGCCAGCAGTACAATCTGGACTAGCGGGAGAGCAGTTGGTTCCGAGCAGTACTTC
NA	NA	TRBV5-1	TRBJ1-1	CASSSMDGANTEAFF	TGCGCCAGCAGCAGTATGGACGGTGCGAACACTGAAGCTTTCTTT
few	NA	TRBV10-3	TRBJ2-5	CAISVAQRHGPQETQYF	TGTGCCATCAGTGTGGCCCAGAGGCACGGCCCACAAGAGACCCAGTACTTC
few	TRBD2	TRBV29-1	TRBJ2-1	CSVGPLGLAVNEQFF	TGCAGCGTTGGCCCTCTGGGACTAGCGGTCAATGAGCAGTTCTTC
NA	TRBD1	TRBV12-3/TRBV12-4	TRBJ2-1	CASSQGGQGLF	TGTGCCAGCAGTCAAGGGGGACAGGGGCTCTTC
many	NA	TRBV5-1	TRBJ1-6	CASSLGTSRDNSPLHF	TGCGCCAGCAGCTTGGGGACGAGTCGGGACAATTCACCCCTCCACTTT
few	TRBD2	TRBV2	TRBJ2-4	CASSVLAGDVAKNIQYF	TGTGCCAGCAGTGTACTAGCGGGAGATGTAGCCAAAAACATTCAGTACTTC
many	NA	TRBV6-2/TRBV6-3	TRBJ1-1	CASSYSSSEAFF	TGTGCCAGCAGTTACTCTTCCTCTGAAGCTTTCTTT
NA	NA	TRBV12-3/TRBV12-4	TRBJ2-7	CASSLSRVNEQYF	TGTGCCAGCAGTTTAAGTAGGGTGAACGAGCAGTACTTC
few	TRBD2	TRBV9	TRBJ2-3	CASSGSGRALDTQYF	TGTGCCAGCAGCGGAAGCGGGAGGGCCCTTGATACGCAGTATTTT
NA	NA	TRBV25-1	TRBJ2-7	CASSDIRSRYEQYF	TGTGCCAGCAGTGATATTCGGTCAAGATACGAGCAGTACTTC
NA	NA	TRBV7-2	TRBJ2-6	CASSLYLQRSGANVLTF	TGTGCCAGCAGCTTATACCTTCAGCGATCTGGGGCCAACGTCCTGACTTTC
NA	TRBD2	TRBV28	TRBJ2-7	CASKTSGRTYEQYF	TGTGCCAGCAAGACTAGCGGAAGAACCTACGAGCAGTACTTC
many	NA	TRBV10-3	TRBJ1-3	CAISESIESLTIYF	TGTGCCATCAGTGAGTCGATCGAATCCCTCACCATATATTTT
NA	NA	TRBV4-1	TRBJ2-7	CASSQEAAAYEQYF	TGCGCCAGCAGCCAAGAGGCAGCAGCCTACGAGCAGTACTTC
many	NA	TRBV28	TRBJ2-7	CASSFLTRPDEQYF	TGTGCCAGCAGTTTTTTGACTAGACCAGACGAGCAGTACTTC
many	NA	TRBV6-2/TRBV6-3	TRBJ1-1	CASSPAPLGAITEAFF	TGTGCCAGCAGTCCAGCGCCCCTTGGGGCGATCACTGAAGCTTTCTTT
few	TRBD1	TRBV30	TRBJ2-2	CAWSSGTGFSGELFF	TGTGCCTGGAGTTCCGGGACAGGGTTTAGCGGGGAGCTGTTTTTT
few	NA	TRBV4-2	TRBJ2-5	CASSQEWGQTQYF	TGTGCCAGCAGCCAAGAGTGGGGGCAGACCCAGTACTTC
many	TRBD2	TRBV4-3	TRBJ2-4	CASSQETSPSKNIQYF	TGCGCCAGCAGCCAAGAGACTAGCCCGTCCAAAAACATTCAGTACTTC
few	NA	TRBV4-1	TRBJ2-7	CASSQDLPSAYEQYF	TGCGCCAGCAGCCAAGATTTGCCTAGCGCCTACGAGCAGTACTTC
NA	TRBD1	TRBV7-8	TRBJ2-7	CASSSSIQGDKSYEQYF	TGTGCCAGCAGCTCCTCTATACAGGGGGACAAGTCCTACGAGCAGTACTTC
many	NA	TRBV20-1	TRBJ2-1	CSAPGLSSYNEQFF	TGCAGTGCTCCGGGGTTGAGCTCCTACAATGAGCAGTTCTTC
few	TRBD1	TRBV6-5	TRBJ2-4	CASSYQGAGNIQYF	TGTGCCAGCAGTTATCAGGGGGCTGGAAACATTCAGTACTTC
NA	NA	TRBV7-2	TRBJ2-2	CASSLGEVAGELFF	TGTGCCAGCAGCTTAGGGGAAGTAGCCGGGGAGCTGTTTTTT
NA	NA	TRBV7-9	TRBJ2-4	CASSLLDGSSIKNIQYF	TGTGCCAGCAGCTTACTCGACGGATCCTCCATAAAAAACATTCAGTACTTC
few	TRBD2	TRBV11-1	TRBJ2-1	CASSLEGGPRNEQFF	TGTGCCAGCAGCTTGGAGGGAGGGCCCAGGAATGAGCAGTTCTTC
NA	TRBD2	TRBV29-1	TRBJ2-3	CSVSGAAGADTQYF	TGCAGCGTTAGTGGGGCTGCGGGGGCAGATACGCAGTATTTT
NA	NA	TRBV12-3/TRBV12-4	TRBJ2-7	CASSFLGQVYEQYF	TGTGCCAGCAGTTTTCTTGGCCAAGTCTACGAGCAGTACTTC
NA	NA	TRBV5-6	TRBJ2-4	CASSSEALVSGKNIQYF	TGTGCCAGCAGCTCTGAGGCACTAGTATCTGGCAAAAACATTCAGTACTTC
many	NA	TRBV11-2	TRBJ2-7	CASSFGLSYEQYF	TGTGCCAGCAGCTTCGGACTTTCCTACGAGCAGTACTTC
NA	TRBD2	TRBV4-1	TRBJ2-1	CASSRTSGYSDEQFF	TGCGCCAGCAGCCGGACTAGCGGGTATTCCGATGAGCAGTTCTTC